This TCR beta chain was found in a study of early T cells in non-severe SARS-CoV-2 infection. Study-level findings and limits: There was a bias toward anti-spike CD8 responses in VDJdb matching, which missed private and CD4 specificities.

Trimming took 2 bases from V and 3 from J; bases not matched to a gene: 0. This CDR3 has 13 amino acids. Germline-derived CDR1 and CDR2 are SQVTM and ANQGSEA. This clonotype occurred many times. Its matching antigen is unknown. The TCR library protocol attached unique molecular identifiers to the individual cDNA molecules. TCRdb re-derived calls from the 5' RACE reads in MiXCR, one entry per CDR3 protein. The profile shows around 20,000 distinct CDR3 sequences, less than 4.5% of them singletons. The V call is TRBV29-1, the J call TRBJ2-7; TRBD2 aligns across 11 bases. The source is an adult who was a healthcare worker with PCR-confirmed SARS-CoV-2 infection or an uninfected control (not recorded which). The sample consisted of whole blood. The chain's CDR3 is CSVELAGGYEQYF. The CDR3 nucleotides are TGCAGCGTTGAACTAGCGGGGGGCTACGAGCAGTACTTC.